This T cell receptor (beta chain) came from a study of blood T cell repertoires in COVID-19. Turning to the study itself: The United States, Italy and Spain provided the acute and convalescent COVID-19 samples.

Assay: immunoSEQ multiplex PCR; the TCRdb copy retains only in-frame clones and omits some. The table includes about 170,000 clones, about 85% detected once. Seattle researchers signed up patients amid active infection and tracked them longitudinally. The V gene's germline CDR1 is GTSNPN and CDR2 SVGIG (reference sequence). CDR3 length: 16 residues. Trimming removed 2 bases from V and 6 bases from J, with 21 bases in between. The chain has TRBV30 and TRBJ2-3; D might be TRBD2 (6 bases). The sequence came from a woman in her seventies with COVID-19, enrolled during active disease. Sequencing input: peripheral blood. CDR3 loop: CAWSRTTVGGVDTQYF. The CDR3 DNA is TGTGCCTGGAGTCGTACGACGGTTGGAGGGGTGGATACGCAGTATTTT.